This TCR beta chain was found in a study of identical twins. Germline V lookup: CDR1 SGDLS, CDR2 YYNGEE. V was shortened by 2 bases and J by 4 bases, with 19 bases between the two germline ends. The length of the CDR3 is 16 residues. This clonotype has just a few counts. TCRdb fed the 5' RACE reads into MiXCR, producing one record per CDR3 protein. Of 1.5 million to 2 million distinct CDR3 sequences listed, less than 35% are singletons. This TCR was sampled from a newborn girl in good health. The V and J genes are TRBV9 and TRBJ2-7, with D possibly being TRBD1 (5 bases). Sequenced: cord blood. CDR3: CASSVMVGASWYEQYF. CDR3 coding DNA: TGTGCCAGCAGCGTGATGGTAGGGGCCTCCTGGTACGAGCAGTACTTC.